This T cell receptor beta chain was sequenced in a study of blood T cell repertoires in COVID-19. Whole-study context: The study drew acute and convalescent COVID-19 samples from the United States, Italy and Spain.

Data came from immunoSEQ multiplex PCR; TCRdb stores just in-frame clones and leaves some out. The sample has fewer than 200,000 clones, around 83% seen once. This clone was seen a handful of times. The sequencing input was peripheral blood. The clonotype was recovered from a woman aged 70-85 years who had recovered from COVID-19.

CDR3 in amino acids: CASTRGAGGTEAFF. The DNA of the CDR3 is TGTGCCAGCACCCGCGGGGCAGGGGGCACTGAAGCTTTCTTT. This rearrangement joins TRBV2 to TRBJ1-1; 7 bases line up with TRBD1. The junction had 9 bases not matched to a gene; V was cut back by 7 bases and J by 4 bases. Germline V gives CDR1 SNHLY, CDR2 FYNNEI. This CDR3 spans 14 amino acids.